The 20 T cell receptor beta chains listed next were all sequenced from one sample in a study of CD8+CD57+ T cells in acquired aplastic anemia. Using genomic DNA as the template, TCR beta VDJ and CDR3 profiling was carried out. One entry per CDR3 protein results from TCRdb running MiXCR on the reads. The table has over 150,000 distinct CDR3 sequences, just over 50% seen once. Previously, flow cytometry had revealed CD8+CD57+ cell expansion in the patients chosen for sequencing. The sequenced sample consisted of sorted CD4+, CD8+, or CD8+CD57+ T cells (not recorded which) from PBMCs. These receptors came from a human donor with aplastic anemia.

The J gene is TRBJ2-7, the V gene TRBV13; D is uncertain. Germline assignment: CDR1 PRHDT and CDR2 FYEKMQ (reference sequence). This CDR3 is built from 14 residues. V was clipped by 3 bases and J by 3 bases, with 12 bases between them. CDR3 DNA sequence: TGTGCCAGCAGCTTCGGTGTCGACGACTACGAGCAGTACTTC. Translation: CASSFGVDDYEQYF.

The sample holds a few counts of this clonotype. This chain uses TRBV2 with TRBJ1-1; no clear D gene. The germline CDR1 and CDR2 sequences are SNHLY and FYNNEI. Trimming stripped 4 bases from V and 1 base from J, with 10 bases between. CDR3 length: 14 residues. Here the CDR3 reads CASSVAQTNTEAFF. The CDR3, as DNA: TGTGCCAGCAGTGTTGCACAGACGAACACTGAAGCTTTCTTT. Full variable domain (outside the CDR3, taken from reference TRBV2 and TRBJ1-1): EPEVTQTPSHQVTQMGQEVILRCVPISNHLYFYWYRQILGQKVEFLVSFYNNEISEKSEIFDDQFSVERPDGSNFTLKIRSTKLEDSAMYFCASSVAQTNTEAFFGQGTRLTVV.

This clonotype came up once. The CDR3 nucleotides read TGTGCCAGCAGCCGTAGCCGGACTGAGACCCAGTACTTC. This gives the protein CASSRSRTETQYF. This sequence joins TRBV7-2 and TRBJ2-5; weak D call: TRBD2 (5 bases). V lost 5 bases, J lost 5 bases, and 12 bases lay in between. Per germline, CDR1 SGHTA and CDR2 FQGNSA. The CDR3 extends over 13 amino acids.

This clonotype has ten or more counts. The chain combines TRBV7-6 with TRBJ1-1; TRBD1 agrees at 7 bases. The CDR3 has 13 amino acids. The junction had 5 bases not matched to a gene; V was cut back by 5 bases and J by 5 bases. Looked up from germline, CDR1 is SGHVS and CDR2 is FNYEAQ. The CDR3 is CASSPGTATEAFF. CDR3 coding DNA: TGTGCCAGCAGCCCCGGGACAGCTACTGAAGCTTTCTTT. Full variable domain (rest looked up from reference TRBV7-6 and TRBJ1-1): GAGVSQSPRYKVTKRGQDVALRCDPISGHVSLYWYRQALGQGPEFLTYFNYEAQQDKSGLPNDRFSAERPEGSISTLTIQRTEQRDSAMYRCASSPGTATEAFFGQGTRLTVV.

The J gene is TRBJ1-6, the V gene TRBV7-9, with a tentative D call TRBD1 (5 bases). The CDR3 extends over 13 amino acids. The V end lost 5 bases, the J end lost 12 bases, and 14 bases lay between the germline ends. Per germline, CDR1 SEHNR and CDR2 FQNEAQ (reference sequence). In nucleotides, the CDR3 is TGTGCCAGCAGCCCAGGGACGGCCCAACCCCTCCACTTT. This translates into CASSPGTAQPLHF.

The CDR3 region is CSLASRPYNEQFF. The CDR3 DNA sequence: TGCAGCTTGGCTAGCAGACCCTACAATGAGCAGTTCTTC. The J gene is TRBJ2-1, the V gene TRBV29-1, with D maybe TRBD2 (5 bases). This CDR3 has 13 residues. V gave up 8 bases and J gave up 2 bases, with 13 bases separating them. Germline CDR1 reads SQVTM; CDR2 reads ANQGSEA.

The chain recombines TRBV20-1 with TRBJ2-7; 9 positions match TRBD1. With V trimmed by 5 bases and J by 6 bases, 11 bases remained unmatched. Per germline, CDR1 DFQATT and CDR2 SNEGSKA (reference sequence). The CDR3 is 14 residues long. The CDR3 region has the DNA TGCAGTGCTCAACCGGGACAGGGACTCTTCGAGCAGTACTTC. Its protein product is CSAQPGQGLFEQYF.

CDR3 sequence: CAISERYEQYF. The CDR3 DNA reads TGTGCCATCAGTGAGCGCTACGAGCAGTACTTC. The rearrangement uses TRBV10-3 and TRBJ2-7; D uncertain. The CDR3 is made up of 11 amino acids. Germline CDR1 is ENHRY and CDR2 is SYGVKD. Trimming left V 2 bases short and J 3 bases short, with 2 bases between.

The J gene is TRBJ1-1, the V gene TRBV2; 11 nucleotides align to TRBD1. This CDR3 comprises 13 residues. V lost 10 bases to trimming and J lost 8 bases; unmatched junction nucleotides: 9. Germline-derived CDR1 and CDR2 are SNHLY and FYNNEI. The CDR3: CATRTGGVLEAFF. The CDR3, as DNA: TGTGCCACCCGGACAGGGGGCGTATTGGAAGCTTTCTTT. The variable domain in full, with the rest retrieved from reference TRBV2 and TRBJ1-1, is EPEVTQTPSHQVTQMGQEVILRCVPISNHLYFYWYRQILGQKVEFLVSFYNNEISEKSEIFDDQFSVERPDGSNFTLKIRSTKLEDSAMYFCATRTGGVLEAFFGQGTRLTVV.

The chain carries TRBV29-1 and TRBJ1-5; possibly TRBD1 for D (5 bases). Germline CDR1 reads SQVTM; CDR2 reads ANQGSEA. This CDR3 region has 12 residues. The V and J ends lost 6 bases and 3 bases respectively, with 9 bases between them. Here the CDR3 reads CSVRDPNQPQHF. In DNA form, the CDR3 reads TGCAGCGTCAGGGATCCCAATCAGCCCCAGCATTTT.

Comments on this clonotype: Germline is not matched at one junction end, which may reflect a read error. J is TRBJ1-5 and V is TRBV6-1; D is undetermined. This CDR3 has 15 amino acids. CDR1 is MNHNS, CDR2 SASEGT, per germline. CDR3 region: CAGSPSRWGNQPQHF. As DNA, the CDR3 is TGTGCCGGCAGTCCCTCACGGTGGGGCAATCAGCCCCAGCATTTT.

The CDR3 is CATSIGQRWEETQYF. The CDR3 DNA sequence: TGTGCCACCAGCATAGGACAGAGATGGGAAGAGACCCAGTACTTC. The genes are TRBV15 and TRBJ2-5; the D gene is possibly TRBD1 (6 bases). Trimming cost V 4 bases and J 3 bases, with 15 bases left between them. This CDR3 spans 15 amino acids. Germline values: CDR1 LNHNV, CDR2 YYDKDF (reference sequence).

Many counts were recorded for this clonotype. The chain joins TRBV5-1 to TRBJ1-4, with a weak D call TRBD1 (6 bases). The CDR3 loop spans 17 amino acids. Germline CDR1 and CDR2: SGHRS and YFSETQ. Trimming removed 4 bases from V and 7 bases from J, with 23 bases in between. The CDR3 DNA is TGCGCCAGCAGCGCCAGGGGATTTGTTAAGGACGGTGAAAAACTGTTTTTT. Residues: CASSARGFVKDGEKLFF.

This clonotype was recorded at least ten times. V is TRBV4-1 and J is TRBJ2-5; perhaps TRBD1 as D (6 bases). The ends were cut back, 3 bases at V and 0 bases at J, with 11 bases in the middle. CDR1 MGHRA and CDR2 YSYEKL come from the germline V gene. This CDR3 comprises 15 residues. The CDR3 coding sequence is TGCGCCAGCAGCCAGCGAGGGGGATACCAAGAGACCCAGTACTTC. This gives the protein CASSQRGGYQETQYF.

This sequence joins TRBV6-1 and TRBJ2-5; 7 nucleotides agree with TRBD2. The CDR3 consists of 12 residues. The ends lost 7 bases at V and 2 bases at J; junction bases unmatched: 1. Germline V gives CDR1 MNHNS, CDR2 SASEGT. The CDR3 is CASKAGQETQYF. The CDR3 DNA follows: TGTGCCAGCAAAGCGGGGCAAGAGACCCAGTACTTC.

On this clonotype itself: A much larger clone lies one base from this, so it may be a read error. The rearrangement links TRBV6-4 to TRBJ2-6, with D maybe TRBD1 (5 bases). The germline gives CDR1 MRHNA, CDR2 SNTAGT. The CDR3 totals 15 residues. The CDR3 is CASSRSSSGANVLAF. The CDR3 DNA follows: TGTGCCAGCAGCCGGTCGAGCTCTGGGGCCAACGTCCTGGCTTTC.

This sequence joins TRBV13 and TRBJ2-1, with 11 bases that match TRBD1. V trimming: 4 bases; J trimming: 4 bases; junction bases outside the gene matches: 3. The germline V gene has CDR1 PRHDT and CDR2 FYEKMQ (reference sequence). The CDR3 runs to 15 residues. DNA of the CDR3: TGTGCCAGCAGCTCCGGGACAGGGGGGTACAATGAGCAGTTCTTC. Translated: CASSSGTGGYNEQFF.

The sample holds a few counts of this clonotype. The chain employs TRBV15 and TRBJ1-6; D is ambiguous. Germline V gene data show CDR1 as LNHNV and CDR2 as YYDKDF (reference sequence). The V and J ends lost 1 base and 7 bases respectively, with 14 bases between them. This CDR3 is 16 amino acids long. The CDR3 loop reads CATSRAPDRRNSPLHF. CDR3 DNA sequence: TGTGCCACCAGCAGAGCGCCCGACCGACGGAATTCACCCCTCCACTTT.

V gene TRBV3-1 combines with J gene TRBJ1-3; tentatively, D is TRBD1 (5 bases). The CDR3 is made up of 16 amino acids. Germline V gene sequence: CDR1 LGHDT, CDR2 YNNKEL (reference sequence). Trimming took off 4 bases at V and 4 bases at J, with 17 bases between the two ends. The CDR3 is CASSRDSYDTGNTIYF. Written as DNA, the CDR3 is TGTGCCAGCAGCCGAGACAGCTACGATACCGGAAACACCATATATTTT.

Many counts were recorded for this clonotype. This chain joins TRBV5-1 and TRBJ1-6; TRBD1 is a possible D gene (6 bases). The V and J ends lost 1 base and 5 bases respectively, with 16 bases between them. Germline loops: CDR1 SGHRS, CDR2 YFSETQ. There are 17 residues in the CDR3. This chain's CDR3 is CASSLRGGASDNSPLHF. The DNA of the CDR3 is TGCGCCAGCAGCTTGAGAGGGGGTGCCTCGGATAATTCACCCCTCCACTTT.